This T cell receptor beta chain was sequenced during a study of shared clonotypes between healthy human individuals (dated by TCRdb to about 2020). Background for the entire study: The cohort comprised a couple of women and a few men aged 18 to 49 years. Per donor, leukapheresis produced somewhere between about 0.85 and 10 billion PBMCs. To increase sequencing depth and limit assay-specific biases, TCR repertoire library preparation and sequencing were carried out by different laboratories using diverse techniques. Per donor, three plates each were used for CD4 naive and CD4 memory, two for CD8 naive, and one for CD8 memory. The study deeply sequenced blood TCR repertoires of five healthy adults to estimate repertoire size and the extent of clonotype sharing between individuals. General findings and caveats noted by the study authors: Even with the large sequencing depth, rarefaction of the sorted-subset datasets indicated that sequencing was incomplete. Higher generation probabilities were observed for clonotypes shared by all four sorted-subset donors than for non-shared clonotypes. Naive subsets generally had larger estimated clonotype richness than memory subsets. Sampling was restricted to blood, and TCR repertoires in tissues likely differ from the TCR repertoires found in blood. The genetic and exposure-history diversity represented was limited by the small number of donors. Pairwise subsampling led to the expectation that sequencing depth would affect the degree of clonotype sharing among donors. Across four donors, around 5% of naive CD4, approximately 4% of naive CD8, 2% to 2.5% of memory CD4, and under 0.45% of memory CD8 clonotypes were shared.

Worth noting for this clone: It has no known antigen specificity. At one boundary the junction diverges from the germline segment, which might be a read error.

The donors were healthy, HIV-negative adults with no recently reported acute infections or vaccinations. Only Caucasian adults living in Nashville, Tennessee, USA were represented among the donors. CD4+ T cells were enriched by magnetic negative selection, after which naive cells were positively selected on CD45RA and the negative fraction was taken as the memory subset. Blood was collected by leukapheresis, and PBMCs were isolated by Ficoll-Histopaque density gradient centrifugation and then cryopreserved in liquid nitrogen vapor phase. Analytical flow cytometry was used to check the purity and quantity of every magnetically sorted T cell population. Each sorted fraction had its genomic DNA isolated and then quantified by UV absorbance on a Nanodrop 2000c. Taken from cysteine to phenylalanine, the CDR3 has 11 residues. The kept DNA is CDR3 alone, 33 bases in frame from the first base. CDR1 and CDR2 (SGHTA, FQGNSA) derive from the germline V gene.

TCR CDR3 regions were amplified from genomic DNA by multiplex PCR using the deep immunoSEQ assay. Genomic DNA extracted from each cell subset was distributed evenly over all wells of several immunoSEQ 96-well plates, and each plate served as one replicate. For sorted subsets, 200 to 250 ng of genomic DNA, equivalent to roughly 30,000 T cell genomes, went into each replicate PCR. The purified libraries were quantified using a Qubit 3.0 fluorometer, sized with a Bioanalyzer 2100, and then quantified again using the KAPA Library Quantification kit. Every immunoSEQ 96-well plate was sequenced on a separate single-read 150-cycle Illumina NextSeq 550 flow cell. The original methods were these. Because only junctional sequences without quality scores were contained in the immunoSEQ output, filtering matching that applied to full-length reads could not be performed. To assign V/J genes and CDR3, sequences were annotated using PyIR, a Python wrapper for IgBLAST v1.9, with IMGT germline references. Any read was removed if the V/J assignment was weak (E-value above 1e-6), the CDR3 was missing, or the read contained stop codons, out-of-frame junctions, or ambiguous translated residues. V3J clonotypes were defined as sequences sharing the same inferred V gene, J gene, and CDR3 amino acid sequence. Percentage overlap between repertoires was computed as shared unique clonotypes divided by the size of the smaller repertoire. Repertoire richness was assessed with RTK rarefaction, the Chao1 estimator, and Recon v2.1 estimates of unobserved clonotypes. OLGA was used to compute generation probabilities for all TCRbeta clonotypes that the gDNA method yielded from a few donors. TCRdb took over this immuneACCESS table, retaining in-frame rearrangements with V and J assigned. Such tables are incomplete; in checked studies, under half of the missing clones stem from an unresolved V gene, and the remainder is unexplained. V, J and clone size reflect that table, while D and trimming were determined from the DNA. The sample table lists approximately 2.5 million clones, around nine tenths of them with a count of one. The ten largest clones add up to under 0.15% of the sample.

Sequencing was performed on naive CD4+ T cells sorted from blood. This specimen's cell subset or site label, interpreted: CD45RA+ positively selected. The TCR sequence derives from a man between 18 and 35 years old in good health. Recombination linked TRBV7-2 to TRBJ2-7, with 11 bases in between that match TRBD1. The CDR3 in this case is CASSLGQGVLF. Here is the DNA: TGTGCCAGCAGCTTGGGACAGGGGGTTCTATTC.